This T cell receptor beta chain was recorded in a study of Graves' ophthalmopathy and Graves' hyperthyroidism (dated by TCRdb to the late 2010s). For context, the study as a whole: Peripheral blood was collected before any treatment was given, at the time of initial diagnosis. Once sampling was done, hyperthyroidism patients were given methimazole at a starting dose of 30 mg daily, while ophthalmopathy patients were given high-dose intravenous methylprednisolone. TCR beta repertoire signatures were used to distinguish Graves' ophthalmopathy from Graves' hyperthyroidism and to predict progression to ophthalmopathy. In roughly six hyperthyroidism patients, T-cell repertoires of thyroid tissue and blood were compared. In total, approximately 130 blood samples were TCR-sequenced: approximately 42 ophthalmopathy, about 75 hyperthyroidism and around 17 hyperthyroidism-to-ophthalmopathy patients. To explore V-J signatures that distinguish ophthalmopathy from hyperthyroidism, a discovery set of about 99 patients was enrolled, made up of 43 with ophthalmopathy and around 57 with stable hyperthyroidism. An independent validation cohort comprised fewer than 20 hyperthyroidism patients and about 16 patients who later progressed from hyperthyroidism to ophthalmopathy. For training and testing, the 100 or so patients in the discovery cohort were randomly divided in a 7:3 ratio.

What the work shows at the level of the full study, not this receptor alone: Sample size was not statistically predetermined, and group allocation was not concealed from the investigators. In validation, the model predicted ophthalmopathy progression with less than 71% sensitivity and 72.22% specificity; roughly eleven predicted patients were CT-confirmed with GO in a median of approximately 6.5 months. The 13-signature model separated ophthalmopathy from stable hyperthyroidism with approximately 90% sensitivity and approximately 83% specificity in cross-validation, and 80%/75% in the test set. Among expanded thyroid clonotypes with frequency above 0.001, most also showed up in blood, which suggests that blood repertoires may reflect the thyroid immune response.

Patients with ophthalmopathy had moderately to severely active disease, with a Clinical Activity Score of 3 or more, a NOSPECS grade of 4 or more, and a disease duration of less than 3 months. Patients were excluded if they had other autoimmune diseases, uncontrolled infections, pregnancy or lactation. Clinical symptoms, serum thyroxine, TRAb, thyroid ultrasound and orbital computed tomography were used for diagnosis. Ficoll-Paque density gradient centrifugation was used to isolate PBMCs from 8.5 to 10 ml of fresh peripheral blood. Trizol reagent was used to extract the total RNA, and its quality was then checked on an Agilent 2100 Bioanalyzer. Trimmed from V: 6 bases; trimmed from J: 4 bases; junction bases lacking a gene match: 7. From cysteine to phenylalanine, the CDR3 is 14 amino acids long. Of all the DNA, just the CDR3 is kept, 42 bases in frame from base 1. The germline V gene gives CDR1 as SGHTA and CDR2 as FQGNSA.

Turning to this clonotype: There is no known antigen for this receptor. No much larger clone exists at a distance of one base, and base qualities are not known.

TCR beta CDR3 regions were amplified from RNA transcripts for repertoire sequencing. The first round was an RT-PCR using HTBI primers with the Qiagen OneStep RT-PCR kit, and this first round was followed by a second-round multiplex PCR, then size selection and purification. Libraries were sequenced paired-end with 100 bp reads on an Illumina HiSeq2000. In the source study's methods: SOAPnuke was used for read processing, and reads with adapters, uncalled bases, a mean Phred below 15, or no exact constant-primer or identifier match were discarded. COPE v1.2.5 was used to merge high-quality paired reads. Each unique nucleotide sequence was treated as a clonotype, and MiTCR v1.1 was used to align the clonotypes to the IMGT TRB V, D and J references. Analysis was restricted to V-J combinations with a frequency above 0.0001, which covered 99.2% of repertoires. For each V-J combination, a TCR clonal expansion and chaos score was defined as F50 clonal expansion divided by the chaos observed in the TCRdist matrix. Welch's t-statistics and random forest were used to narrow the features down to more than 10 V-J combinations, which were then fed into a naive Bayes classifier. The Morisita-Horn index was used to measure how similar the thyroid and blood repertoires were. Starting from the raw public reads, TCRdb applied fastp trimming at Q25, assembled clones with MiXCR and retained in-frame beta chains. A single entry per CDR3 protein holds the most common genes and DNA from its merged rows. These V and J calls originate from TCRdb's pipeline instead of the authors' own analysis. Within this sample are approximately 160,000 distinct CDR3 sequences, with roughly 36% of them counted one time only. The ten largest make up 8% to 9.5% of the sample.

Source material: peripheral blood. This TCR came from a man aged 25 to 40 with Graves' ophthalmopathy. Donor details come from another sample of the same person, matched by shared clones. This sequence uses TRBV7-2 and TRBJ2-5; 8 central nucleotides agree with TRBD1. The CDR3 reads as follows: CASRSTGGSETQYF. The DNA reads TGTGCCAGCAGATCCACAGGGGGTTCAGAGACCCAGTACTTC.